This T cell receptor beta chain emerged from a study of blood T cell repertoires in COVID-19. Overall study: Some COVID-19 samples were acute and others convalescent; all came from the United States, Italy and Spain.

Repertoires were generated with immunoSEQ multiplex PCR, while TCRdb's copy carries only in-frame clones and drops some. The data contain roughly 190,000 clones, around nine tenths of them singletons. This CDR3 has 16 amino acids. Germline lookup yields CDR1 LGHDT and CDR2 YNNKEL (reference sequence). V lost 6 bases and J lost 3, with 17 bases in between. Material: peripheral blood. The clonotype originates from a man in his sixties or seventies with acute or convalescent COVID-19. The V and J genes are TRBV3-1 (or the pseudogene TRBV3-2) and TRBJ2-2; D is ambiguous. CDR3 nucleotide sequence: TGTGCCAGCAGGGGTAACGGCAGGCCATACACCGGGGAGCTGTTTTTT. This codes for CASRGNGRPYTGELFF.